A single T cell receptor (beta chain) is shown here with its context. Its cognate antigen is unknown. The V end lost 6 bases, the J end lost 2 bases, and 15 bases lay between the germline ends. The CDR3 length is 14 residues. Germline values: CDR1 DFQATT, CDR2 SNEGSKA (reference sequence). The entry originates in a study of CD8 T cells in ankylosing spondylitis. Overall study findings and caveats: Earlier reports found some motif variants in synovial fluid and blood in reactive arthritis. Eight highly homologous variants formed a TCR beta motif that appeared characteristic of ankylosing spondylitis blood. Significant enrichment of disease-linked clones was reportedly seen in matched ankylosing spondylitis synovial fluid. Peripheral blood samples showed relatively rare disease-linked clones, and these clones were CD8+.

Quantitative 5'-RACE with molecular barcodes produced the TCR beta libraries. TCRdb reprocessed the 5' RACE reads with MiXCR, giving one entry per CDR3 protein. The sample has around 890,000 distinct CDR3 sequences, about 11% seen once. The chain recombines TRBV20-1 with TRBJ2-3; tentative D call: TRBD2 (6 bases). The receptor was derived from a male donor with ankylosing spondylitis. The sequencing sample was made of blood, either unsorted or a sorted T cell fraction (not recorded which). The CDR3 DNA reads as TGCAGTGCCACGCGGGGTCCCGTCACAGATACGCAGTATTTT. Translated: CSATRGPVTDTQYF.